Listed below are T cell receptor beta chains from one sample, sequenced in a study of a mutant IDH1 vaccine in newly diagnosed glioma. The data were produced by immunoSEQ multiplex PCR, yet TCRdb's version contains in-frame clones alone and is incomplete. The table includes fewer than 75,000 clones, about 81% detected once. These receptors have no known antigen. Sequenced here: PBMCs, sampled from a glioma patient whose treatment included an IDH1 peptide vaccine. The receptors shown here come from a woman in her fifties or sixties with glioma. Both conserved end residues are part of each CDR3. Fields, in order: J gene, clone size, V gene, D gene, CDR3 DNA, CDR3 protein. D genes are given only for firm matches. Size values are once, few and many counts, or a class for expanded clones, and some rows have none.

j_call: TRBJ1-1
clone_size: few
v_call: TRBV20-1
d_call: .
cdr3_nt: TGCAGTGCTAGCCCTGAAGCTTTCTTT
cdr3_aa: CSASPEAFF

j_call: TRBJ1-3
clone_size: .
v_call: TRBV18
d_call: TRBD1
cdr3_nt: TGTGCCAGCTCACCCTTGACAGGGGGGCGAAACACCATATATTTT
cdr3_aa: CASSPLTGGRNTIYF

j_call: TRBJ2-7
clone_size: .
v_call: TRBV9
d_call: TRBD2
cdr3_nt: TGTGCCAGCAGCGTAGGAAGCGGGGGGGCCCAAGAGCAGTACTTC
cdr3_aa: CASSVGSGGAQEQYF

j_call: TRBJ2-1
clone_size: .
v_call: TRBV19
d_call: TRBD2
cdr3_nt: TGTGCCAGTAGTATAGGGAGGGACTATGGTGAGCAGTTCTTC
cdr3_aa: CASSIGRDYGEQFF

j_call: TRBJ1-1
clone_size: .
v_call: TRBV6-1
d_call: .
cdr3_nt: TGTGCCAGCAGTGAAGCTCGAATCATTGGGGGGCTAGGGACTGAAGCTTTCTTT
cdr3_aa: CASSEARIIGGLGTEAFF

j_call: TRBJ1-4
clone_size: few
v_call: TRBV7-9
d_call: .
cdr3_nt: TGTGCCAGCAGCTTACGGCAGGGTAATGAAAAACTGTTTTTT
cdr3_aa: CASSLRQGNEKLFF

j_call: TRBJ2-5
clone_size: .
v_call: TRBV28
d_call: .
cdr3_nt: TGTGCCAGCAGTTCGCTAGGGGTACAGACCCAGTACTTC
cdr3_aa: CASSSLGVQTQYF

j_call: TRBJ2-7
clone_size: .
v_call: TRBV28
d_call: .
cdr3_nt: TGTGCCAGCAGTTCCCCCAGGTACGAGCAGTACTTC
cdr3_aa: CASSSPRYEQYF

j_call: TRBJ2-7
clone_size: .
v_call: TRBV6-1
d_call: .
cdr3_nt: TGTGCCAGCAGTGAAAGGGTCCACCAGGACTTC
cdr3_aa: CASSERVHQDF

j_call: TRBJ1-6
clone_size: .
v_call: TRBV6-4
d_call: TRBD1
cdr3_nt: TGTGCCACACCCGCGGGACAGGGGGTTGGTGATTCACCCCTCCACTTT
cdr3_aa: CATPAGQGVGDSPLHF

j_call: TRBJ1-2
clone_size: .
v_call: TRBV5-6
d_call: .
cdr3_nt: TGTGCCAGCAGCCCGCCTGGCGGGAATTACTATGGCTACACCTTC
cdr3_aa: CASSPPGGNYYGYTF

j_call: TRBJ1-5
clone_size: .
v_call: TRBV5-6
d_call: .
cdr3_nt: TGTGCCAGCAGCTTGGGGCCACAGGGTTCCCCCAATCAGCCCCAGCATTTT
cdr3_aa: CASSLGPQGSPNQPQHF

j_call: TRBJ2-5
clone_size: .
v_call: TRBV7-6
d_call: .
cdr3_nt: TGTGCCAGCAGCTTAGCGGGCAGCTTCCAAGAGACCCAGTACTTC
cdr3_aa: CASSLAGSFQETQYF

j_call: TRBJ1-5
clone_size: .
v_call: TRBV10-2
d_call: TRBD1
cdr3_nt: TGCGCCAGCAGTGCCCATGGGGCAGGGGGCGGTCAGCCCCAGCATTTT
cdr3_aa: CASSAHGAGGGQPQHF

j_call: TRBJ1-5
clone_size: .
v_call: TRBV5-1
d_call: .
cdr3_nt: TGCGCCAGCAGCCCCGGGACGAATCAGCCCCAGCATTTT
cdr3_aa: CASSPGTNQPQHF

j_call: TRBJ2-1
clone_size: .
v_call: TRBV27
d_call: .
cdr3_nt: TGTGCCAGCAGTTTATCGGGCTCCTACAATGAGCAGTTCTTC
cdr3_aa: CASSLSGSYNEQFF

j_call: TRBJ2-2
clone_size: .
v_call: TRBV9
d_call: .
cdr3_nt: TGTGCCAGCAGCGTAGAGTTTATGGGGGCGAACACCGGGGAGCTGTTTTTT
cdr3_aa: CASSVEFMGANTGELFF

j_call: TRBJ2-7
clone_size: .
v_call: TRBV7-2
d_call: TRBD2
cdr3_nt: TGTGCCAGCAGCCTAGCGGGGAGCTCCTACGAGCAGTACTTC
cdr3_aa: CASSLAGSSYEQYF

j_call: TRBJ1-5
clone_size: .
v_call: TRBV12-5
d_call: .
cdr3_nt: TGTGCTAGTGGTACTCCGAAGCAGCCCCAGCATTTT
cdr3_aa: CASGTPKQPQHF

j_call: TRBJ1-1
clone_size: .
v_call: TRBV9
d_call: .
cdr3_nt: TGTGCCAGCAGCGTAGGTTCCAGCGGCAGACTGAACACTGAAGCTTTCTTT
cdr3_aa: CASSVGSSGRLNTEAFF

j_call: TRBJ2-7
clone_size: .
v_call: TRBV7-9
d_call: .
cdr3_nt: TGTGCCAGCAGCCCCTTTGAGGGTAGGGGCGAGCAGTACTTC
cdr3_aa: CASSPFEGRGEQYF

j_call: TRBJ2-7
clone_size: few
v_call: TRBV4-1
d_call: TRBD1
cdr3_nt: TGCGCCAGCAGCCAAGTCAATTTCCTGGGGACAGGGCAATACGAGCAGTACTTC
cdr3_aa: CASSQVNFLGTGQYEQYF

j_call: TRBJ2-7
clone_size: .
v_call: TRBV28
d_call: .
cdr3_nt: TGTGCCAGCAGTTTTGGGGGACACAGCTACGAGCAGTACTTC
cdr3_aa: CASSFGGHSYEQYF

j_call: TRBJ2-5
clone_size: .
v_call: TRBV7-9
d_call: .
cdr3_nt: TGTGCCAGCAGTTCAGGGGTGGAGACCCAGTACTTC
cdr3_aa: CASSSGVETQYF

j_call: TRBJ1-6
clone_size: .
v_call: TRBV5-4
d_call: .
cdr3_nt: TGTGCCAGCAGCTTGACAGGGATGAGCTCCTATAATTCACCCCTCCACTTT
cdr3_aa: CASSLTGMSSYNSPLHF

j_call: TRBJ2-1
clone_size: .
v_call: TRBV30
d_call: TRBD2
cdr3_nt: TGTGCCTGGAGCCTGGGACGGATAAGCGGGACTAGCGGGGGGGCCTCATACAATGAGCAGTTCTTC
cdr3_aa: CAWSLGRISGTSGGASYNEQFF

j_call: TRBJ1-4
clone_size: .
v_call: TRBV18
d_call: .
cdr3_nt: TGTGCCAGCTCATGGGCGGCAACTAATGAAAAACTGTTTTTT
cdr3_aa: CASSWAATNEKLFF

j_call: TRBJ1-1
clone_size: .
v_call: TRBV5-6
d_call: TRBD1
cdr3_nt: TGTGCCAGCAGCTTGGTCGGGGGGACAGGGGGCGTGAGCACTGAAGCTTTCTTT
cdr3_aa: CASSLVGGTGGVSTEAFF

j_call: TRBJ2-1
clone_size: .
v_call: TRBV7-8
d_call: TRBD2
cdr3_nt: TGTGCCAGCAGCCCCTTAGCGGGGGGGAAGTACAATGAGCAGTTCTTC
cdr3_aa: CASSPLAGGKYNEQFF

j_call: TRBJ1-3
clone_size: .
v_call: TRBV27
d_call: TRBD1
cdr3_nt: TGTGCCAGCGCGTCCCTCAGGACAGGCGTATTTGCTGGAAACACCATATATTTT
cdr3_aa: CASASLRTGVFAGNTIYF

j_call: TRBJ2-2
clone_size: .
v_call: TRBV29-1
d_call: .
cdr3_nt: TGCAGCGTTGACCCCGGATTAACCGGGGAGCTGTTTTTT
cdr3_aa: CSVDPGLTGELFF

j_call: TRBJ2-5
clone_size: few
v_call: TRBV7-2
d_call: .
cdr3_nt: TGTGCCAGCAGCTTAAGCCAGAGACAAGAGACCCAGTACTTC
cdr3_aa: CASSLSQRQETQYF

j_call: TRBJ2-6
clone_size: .
v_call: TRBV6-5
d_call: .
cdr3_nt: TGTGCCACTCGACGGGACCCCTCTGGGGCCAACGTCCTGACTTTC
cdr3_aa: CATRRDPSGANVLTF

j_call: TRBJ1-1
clone_size: once
v_call: TRBV7-2
d_call: .
cdr3_nt: TGTGCCAGCAGCTTAGAGCGAGAAACTGAAGCTTTCTTT
cdr3_aa: CASSLERETEAFF

j_call: TRBJ2-2
clone_size: .
v_call: TRBV6-6
d_call: .
cdr3_nt: TGTGCCAGCATGGAAGACACGAACACCGGGGAGCTGTTTTTT
cdr3_aa: CASMEDTNTGELFF

j_call: TRBJ2-5
clone_size: .
v_call: TRBV27
d_call: .
cdr3_nt: TGTGCCAGTAAAAGATGGGGTGGAGAGACCCAGTACTTC
cdr3_aa: CASKRWGGETQYF

j_call: TRBJ1-2
clone_size: few
v_call: TRBV10-3
d_call: .
cdr3_nt: TGTGCCATCAGTACAGGGTCTGAGGGGGGCTACACCTTC
cdr3_aa: CAISTGSEGGYTF

j_call: TRBJ2-7
clone_size: .
v_call: TRBV5-1
d_call: TRBD1
cdr3_nt: TGCGCCAGCAGCTTGGATAGGACAGGGGGCGGCGAGCAGTACTTC
cdr3_aa: CASSLDRTGGGEQYF

j_call: TRBJ1-2
clone_size: few
v_call: TRBV9
d_call: TRBD1
cdr3_nt: TGTGCCAGCAGCTCTCAAACCGGGACAGACTATGGCTACACCTTC
cdr3_aa: CASSSQTGTDYGYTF

j_call: TRBJ2-3
clone_size: .
v_call: TRBV10-3
d_call: .
cdr3_nt: TGTGCCATCAGTGAGCGGGGTAGCACAGATACGCAGTATTTT
cdr3_aa: CAISERGSTDTQYF

j_call: TRBJ1-6
clone_size: .
v_call: TRBV7-2
d_call: .
cdr3_nt: TGTGCCAGCAGCTTGGGGTCACCCCTCCACTTT
cdr3_aa: CASSLGSPLHF

j_call: TRBJ2-7
clone_size: .
v_call: TRBV7-2
d_call: .
cdr3_nt: TGTGCCAGCAGCTTAGAGACTAGCTCCTACGAGCAGTACTTC
cdr3_aa: CASSLETSSYEQYF

j_call: TRBJ1-5
clone_size: .
v_call: TRBV10-3
d_call: .
cdr3_nt: TGTGCCATCAGTGAGTGGGACGGGAATCAGCCCCAGCATTTT
cdr3_aa: CAISEWDGNQPQHF

j_call: TRBJ2-5
clone_size: .
v_call: TRBV5-8
d_call: .
cdr3_nt: TGTGCCAGCAGCCCCCTGGAGACCCAGTACTTC
cdr3_aa: CASSPLETQYF

j_call: TRBJ2-7
clone_size: .
v_call: TRBV19
d_call: .
cdr3_nt: TGTGCCAGTAGTTCGGTCCTCCCGACAACCACGTACGAGCAGTACTTC
cdr3_aa: CASSSVLPTTTYEQYF

j_call: TRBJ2-2
clone_size: .
v_call: TRBV6-5
d_call: TRBD1
cdr3_nt: TGTGCCAGCAGTTACAGTCAGGGGGAATGGGAGCTGTTTTTT
cdr3_aa: CASSYSQGEWELFF

j_call: TRBJ1-2
clone_size: once
v_call: TRBV6-6
d_call: .
cdr3_nt: TGTGCCAGCACCATGGACAGTCTCTATGGCTACACCTTC
cdr3_aa: CASTMDSLYGYTF

j_call: TRBJ2-7
clone_size: once
v_call: TRBV5-1
d_call: TRBD2
cdr3_nt: TGCGCCAGCAGCTTGAACCCGGGACTAGCGGGGGGAGAAGTACGGGAGCAGTACTTC
cdr3_aa: CASSLNPGLAGGEVREQYF

j_call: TRBJ2-7
clone_size: .
v_call: TRBV28
d_call: .
cdr3_nt: TGTGCCAGCAGTTTGGGGAAGCAGTACTTC
cdr3_aa: CASSLGKQYF

j_call: TRBJ1-1
clone_size: .
v_call: TRBV2
d_call: .
cdr3_nt: TGTGCCAGCAGGGGCGATTCGAGGGACACTGAAGCTTTCTTT
cdr3_aa: CASRGDSRDTEAFF

j_call: TRBJ1-2
clone_size: .
v_call: TRBV27
d_call: .
cdr3_nt: TGTGCCAGCAGTTTGCAGGGGATACCTAACTATGGCTACACCTTC
cdr3_aa: CASSLQGIPNYGYTF

j_call: TRBJ2-7
clone_size: .
v_call: TRBV7-9
d_call: TRBD2
cdr3_nt: TGTGCCAGCAGCCCCCGGGGGACTAGCGTCTACGAGCAGTACTTC
cdr3_aa: CASSPRGTSVYEQYF

j_call: TRBJ1-6
clone_size: .
v_call: TRBV6-1
d_call: .
cdr3_nt: TGTGCCAGCACCGAGGTGTGGGGGGATAATTCACCCCTCCACTTT
cdr3_aa: CASTEVWGDNSPLHF

j_call: TRBJ1-5
clone_size: .
v_call: TRBV19
d_call: TRBD1
cdr3_nt: TGTGCCAGTAGTACTTCCCGGGACAGATTAAATCAGCCCCAGCATTTT
cdr3_aa: CASSTSRDRLNQPQHF

j_call: TRBJ1-1
clone_size: few
v_call: TRBV19
d_call: TRBD1
cdr3_nt: TGTGCCAGTAGTCTCGAAACAGGGGGCGGAACTGAAGCTTTCTTT
cdr3_aa: CASSLETGGGTEAFF